This T cell receptor beta chain was captured in a study of human T cells and chemical hapten exposure. The V end was cut by 7 bases, the J end by 0 bases, with 20 bases between. This CDR3 is 17 amino acids long. The germline gives CDR1 MDHEN, CDR2 SYDVKM. One entry per CDR3 protein, called by TCRdb with MiXCR from the RACE reads. This repertoire shows tens of thousands of distinct CDR3 sequences, around 10% found once; its top ten account for more than 1.3%. Time point specified: patch test 3, about 24 weeks after DPC sensitization. Treatment specified: therapeutic diphenylcyclopropenone sensitization with weekly scalp DPC. This clonotype was seen a few times.

The receptor was derived from a woman in her forties or fifties with alopecia areata. Some clones in this sample may be carry-over from other donors' samples. This specimen consisted of whole blood, obtained in connection with sensitization to the hapten diphenylcyclopropenone (DPC). The chain carries TRBV28 and TRBJ2-3; no reliable D call. The DNA of the CDR3 is TGTGCCAGCACCAATCTCGTCCAGGTAGCTAGCACAGATACGCAGTATTTT. Its translation is CASTNLVQVASTDTQYF.